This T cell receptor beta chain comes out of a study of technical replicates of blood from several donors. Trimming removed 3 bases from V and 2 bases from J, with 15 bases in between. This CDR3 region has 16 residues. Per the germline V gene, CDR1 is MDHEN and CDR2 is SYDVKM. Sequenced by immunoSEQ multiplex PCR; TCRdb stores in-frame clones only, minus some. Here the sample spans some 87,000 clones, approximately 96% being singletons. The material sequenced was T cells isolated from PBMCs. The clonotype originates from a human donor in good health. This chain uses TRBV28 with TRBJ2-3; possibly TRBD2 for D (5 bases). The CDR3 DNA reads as TGTGCCAGCAGTTTTTTGGACTGGCCTAACACAGATACGCAGTATTTT. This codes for CASSFLDWPNTDTQYF.